Listed below are T cell receptor beta chains from one sample, sequenced in a study of T cell responses to AZD1222 COVID-19 vaccine. Method: immunoSEQ multiplex PCR; TCRdb's copy keeps in-frame clones and lacks some. This table holds 95,000 to 150,000 clones, 88% found once. The sequencing used peripheral blood, collected on day 0 of AZD1222 vaccination. Receptors were obtained from an adult in good health. Each CDR3 is given with its conserved first and last residue. Each record gives: V gene, J gene, clone size, D gene, CDR3 protein, CDR3 DNA. A D gene is named only where the DNA matches it firmly. The listing skips clone size in some rows; elsewhere it reads once, few, many or a size class.

TRBV5-4	TRBJ2-7	once	TRBD1	CASSQVDRGVYEQYF	TGTGCCAGCAGCCAAGTAGACAGGGGGGTCTACGAGCAGTACTTC
TRBV5-5	TRBJ1-2	-	-	CASSLGGGVPYGYTF	TGTGCCAGCAGCTTGGGTGGGGGCGTTCCCTATGGCTACACCTTC
TRBV7-3	TRBJ2-2	-	TRBD2	CASSLSRGGTGELFF	TGTGCCAGCAGCTTATCTCGCGGGGGGACCGGGGAGCTGTTTTTT
TRBV5-1	TRBJ1-1	-	TRBD1	CASSSRQGPFGTEAFF	TGCGCCAGCAGCTCAAGACAGGGACCTTTCGGCACTGAAGCTTTCTTT
TRBV15	TRBJ1-5	-	-	CATSGGGWNQPQHF	TGTGCCACCAGCGGAGGGGGGTGGAATCAGCCCCAGCATTTT
TRBV5-1	TRBJ1-3	-	-	CASSLGGNTGNTIYF	TGCGCCAGCAGCTTGGGGGGGAACACTGGAAACACCATATATTTT
TRBV2	TRBJ1-6	once	-	CASSRAPLHF	TGTGCCAGCAGTCGAGCACCCCTCCACTTT
TRBV6-5	TRBJ2-3	once	-	CASSYPTTDTQYF	TGTGCCAGCAGTTACCCCACCACAGATACGCAGTATTTT
TRBV27	TRBJ2-2	-	-	CASTNDWSGELFF	TGTGCCAGCACCAATGACTGGAGCGGGGAGCTGTTTTTT
TRBV19	TRBJ1-1	-	-	CASSIGGARGTEAFF	TGTGCCAGTAGTATAGGGGGGGCAAGGGGCACTGAAGCTTTCTTT
TRBV7-6	TRBJ2-7	-	-	CASSPRDVRPYEQYF	TGTGCCAGCAGCCCACGGGACGTCCGTCCCTACGAGCAGTACTTC
TRBV6-5	TRBJ1-1	-	TRBD1	CASSYSTGISEAFF	TGTGCCAGCAGTTACTCGACAGGGATATCTGAAGCTTTCTTT
TRBV3-1/TRBV3-2	TRBJ2-7	-	TRBD1	CASSLWDSYEQYF	TGTGCCAGCAGCCTCTGGGACAGTTACGAGCAGTACTTC
TRBV10-3	TRBJ2-1	-	TRBD2	CAISDGLAGDNEQFF	TGTGCCATCAGTGACGGACTAGCGGGGGACAATGAGCAGTTCTTC
TRBV30	TRBJ1-2	-	-	CAWSVRGEANYGYTF	TGTGCCTGGAGTGTACGGGGGGAAGCTAACTATGGCTACACCTTC
TRBV7-8	TRBJ2-1	-	TRBD1	CASSPPLRQGALNEQFF	TGTGCCAGCAGCCCACCACTCCGACAGGGGGCGCTCAATGAGCAGTTCTTC
TRBV7-9	TRBJ1-4	-	-	CASSSWTGLNEKLFF	TGTGCCAGCAGCTCGTGGACGGGCTTAAATGAAAAACTGTTTTTT
TRBV10-3	TRBJ2-5	-	-	CATRRLAEGLTQYF	TGTGCCACCCGAAGGTTAGCGGAGGGGTTGACCCAGTACTTC
TRBV13	TRBJ1-2	-	-	CASSLGPGSRYGYTF	TGTGCCAGCAGCTTAGGGCCAGGCAGCCGCTATGGCTACACCTTC
TRBV10-3	TRBJ2-7	-	-	CAISESPQGIRYEQYF	TGTGCCATCAGTGAATCCCCACAGGGTATAAGGTACGAGCAGTACTTC
TRBV27	TRBJ1-1	-	TRBD1	CASSRPGTGVSTEAFF	TGTGCCAGCAGTAGACCCGGGACAGGGGTGAGCACTGAAGCTTTCTTT
TRBV5-4	TRBJ2-2	-	-	CASSPAVALNTGELFF	TGTGCCAGCAGCCCGGCGGTAGCTCTGAACACCGGGGAGCTGTTTTTT
TRBV28	TRBJ1-6	-	TRBD1	CASRGQGTFNSPLHF	TGTGCCAGCAGAGGACAGGGAACTTTTAATTCACCCCTCCACTTT
TRBV27	TRBJ2-3	-	TRBD2	CASYGGRPTDTQYF	TGTGCCTCCTACGGGGGGAGACCCACAGATACGCAGTATTTT
TRBV10-3	TRBJ2-1	-	TRBD2	CAIRTGTSPNEQFF	TGTGCCATCAGGACCGGGACTAGCCCCAATGAGCAGTTCTTC
TRBV7-2	TRBJ1-1	-	-	CASSLGGSRTEAFF	TGTGCCAGCAGCTTAGGGGGCTCCCGCACTGAAGCTTTCTTT
TRBV18	TRBJ2-7	-	-	CASSPGTGSYEQYF	TGTGCCAGCTCACCGGGAACAGGGTCCTACGAGCAGTACTTC
TRBV27	TRBJ2-5	-	-	CASSLLEKETQYF	TGTGCCAGCAGTTTATTGGAAAAAGAGACCCAGTACTTC
TRBV19	TRBJ1-1	-	-	CASTRLGANTEAFF	TGTGCCAGTACCCGGTTAGGGGCAAACACTGAAGCTTTCTTT
TRBV7-8	TRBJ2-5	-	TRBD2	CASSSSGTSGNKETQYF	TGTGCCAGCAGCTCAAGTGGGACTAGCGGGAACAAAGAGACCCAGTACTTC
TRBV27	TRBJ1-2	-	-	CASSLAGDGYTF	TGTGCCAGCAGTTTAGCCGGGGATGGCTACACCTTC
TRBV28	TRBJ2-6	once	-	CASREASGANVLTF	TGTGCCAGCAGGGAGGCGTCTGGGGCCAACGTCCTGACTTTC
TRBV5-4	TRBJ1-2	-	-	CAISGTSSGGYTF	TGTGCCATCTCCGGGACCAGCTCAGGTGGCTACACCTTC
TRBV15	TRBJ2-5	-	TRBD1	CATSGSTGVTETQYF	TGTGCCACCAGCGGGTCGACAGGGGTGACAGAGACCCAGTACTTC
TRBV7-9	TRBJ1-3	-	TRBD1	CASSLGGFRRTGDGNTIYF	TGTGCCAGCAGCTTAGGGGGATTTAGAAGGACAGGGGATGGAAACACCATATATTTT
TRBV4-3	TRBJ2-3	once	TRBD1	CASSQRADRGADTQYF	TGCGCCAGCAGCCAACGAGCCGACAGGGGGGCGGATACGCAGTATTTT
TRBV27	TRBJ1-1	-	-	CASSLSTAMNTEAFF	TGTGCCAGCAGTTTATCGACCGCTATGAACACTGAAGCTTTCTTT
TRBV4-2	TRBJ1-5	-	-	CASSQVDGNQPQHF	TGTGCCAGCAGCCAGGTGGACGGTAATCAGCCCCAGCATTTT
TRBV18	TRBJ1-1	-	-	CASSSKGDTEAFF	TGTGCCAGCTCCTCGAAGGGGGACACTGAAGCTTTCTTT
TRBV10-3	TRBJ1-1	once	-	CAISESVVNTEAFF	TGTGCCATCAGTGAGTCGGTGGTGAACACTGAAGCTTTCTTT
TRBV7-9	TRBJ2-6	-	-	CASSPRARSGANVLTF	TGTGCCAGCAGCCCCCGGGCCCGCTCTGGGGCCAACGTCCTGACTTTC
TRBV7-3	TRBJ1-1	-	-	CASSSQGNTEAFF	TGTGCCAGCAGCTCGCAGGGGAACACTGAAGCTTTCTTT
TRBV7-9	TRBJ1-2	-	-	CASSLGDYGYTF	TGTGCCAGCAGCTTAGGAGACTATGGCTACACCTTC
TRBV5-6	TRBJ2-5	-	TRBD1	CASSSGTGETQYF	TGTGCCAGCAGCAGCGGGACAGGGGAGACCCAGTACTTC
TRBV5-4	TRBJ2-7	-	-	CASSLGRDYEQYF	TGTGCCAGCAGCTTGGGCAGGGACTACGAGCAGTACTTC
TRBV27	TRBJ2-5	-	-	CASSPRTNPDQETQYF	TGTGCCAGCAGTCCGCGGACAAATCCCGACCAAGAGACCCAGTACTTC
TRBV20-1	TRBJ2-1	-	-	CSASGDTTFYNEQFF	TGCAGTGCTAGTGGCGACACCACCTTCTACAATGAGCAGTTCTTC
TRBV3-1/TRBV3-2	TRBJ2-1	-	TRBD2	CASSQGRGGNEQFF	TGTGCCAGCAGCCAAGGACGGGGGGGGAATGAGCAGTTCTTC
TRBV6-2/TRBV6-3	TRBJ2-1	-	-	CASSYTDYEQFF	TGTGCCAGCAGTTACACGGACTATGAGCAGTTCTTC
TRBV14	TRBJ2-2	-	TRBD1	CASSQNRGTNTGELFF	TGTGCCAGCAGCCAAAACAGGGGAACGAACACCGGGGAGCTGTTTTTT
TRBV15	TRBJ2-7	-	-	CATSRDRAVSYEQYF	TGTGCCACCAGCAGAGATAGGGCTGTTTCCTACGAGCAGTACTTC
TRBV5-1	TRBJ1-2	few	TRBD1	CASSVDRGRDGYTF	TGCGCCAGCAGCGTCGACAGGGGAAGGGATGGCTACACCTTC
TRBV5-8	TRBJ1-2	-	-	CASSLEWGGYGYTF	TGTGCCAGCAGCTTGGAATGGGGAGGTTATGGCTACACCTTC
TRBV19	TRBJ2-7	-	TRBD1	CASRSGGSLREQYF	TGTGCCAGTAGGTCAGGGGGATCACTCCGCGAGCAGTACTTC
TRBV10-3	TRBJ1-5	-	-	CAISPQGSNQPQHF	TGTGCCATCAGCCCCCAGGGGAGCAATCAGCCCCAGCATTTT
TRBV7-3	TRBJ2-2	few	-	CASSRTSGVFAGELFF	TGTGCCAGCAGCCGCACTTCCGGGGTTTTCGCCGGGGAGCTGTTTTTT
TRBV25-1	TRBJ2-7	-	TRBD1	CASSEQGQGGSYEQYF	TGTGCCAGCAGTGAACAGGGACAGGGGGGCTCCTACGAGCAGTACTTC
TRBV5-4	TRBJ2-7	-	TRBD2	CASSSLAVLDDEQYF	TGTGCCAGCAGCTCACTAGCGGTCCTGGATGACGAGCAGTACTTC
TRBV7-8	TRBJ2-2	-	-	CASSLNPVRETGELFF	TGTGCCAGCAGCTTAAACCCGGTGCGTGAGACCGGGGAGCTGTTTTTT